This TCR beta chain was documented in a study of T-cell memory formation after mild COVID-19 (dated by TCRdb to the early 2020s). Some background on the complete study: Most TCR sequence clusters were specific to one of the two donors. The cohort was made up of two young adult volunteers, one female and one male, who were previously healthy. T-cell clones expanding and contracting after mild COVID-19 in a couple of donors were tracked by longitudinal TCRalpha and TCRbeta repertoire sequencing. Overall results and qualifications from the work: Some responding clones were detected in pre-infection memory, which suggested that pre-existing cross-reactive memory T cells had joined the SARS-CoV-2 response. Whether the second-wave clones peaking on day 37 were SARS-CoV-2 specific was not confirmed. Contracting CD4+ clones were found mainly in CM and EM memory subsets, while CD8+ clones were enriched in EMRA. Only two mild cases were covered by the study, and larger cohorts that include severe cases with pre-infection samples were considered necessary. From day 15 to 85, contracting clones showed balanced CD4/CD8 phenotypes, whereas a second wave of clones that expanded from day 15 to 37 leaned towards CD4+.

Sequenced using an Illumina NovaSeq 6000. cDNA libraries for TCRalpha and TCRbeta were prepared by 5'RACE using constant-segment primers, with sample barcodes and unique molecular identifiers added. RNA was extracted from every sample with Trizol reagent. The libraries were amplified in two PCR steps, and the second step added a second sample barcode and Illumina TruSeq adapters. Sequencing of libraries was performed on an Illumina NovaSeq with 2 x 150 bp paired-end reads. In the authors' own workflow: The reads were demultiplexed and collapsed into UMI-guided consensus sequences using migec v1.2.7. Using mixcr v2.1.11, UMI consensuses were aligned to TRA and TRB V and J templates and then assembled into clonotypes. A clonotype was counted as expanded or contracted only if both edgeR and NoisET called the change significant, with noise models trained on biological replicates. For edgeR calls, a false discovery rate-adjusted p below 0.01 and a log2 fold-change threshold of 1 were applied. As an exploratory analysis of dynamics, max-normalized trajectories of the 1000 most abundant clonotypes were examined by PCA with hierarchical clustering. Separately sequenced CD4+ and CD8+ repertoires were used to assign a CD4 or CD8 phenotype to each responding clone. The public sequencing data were trimmed at Q25 with fastp and processed into clonotypes with MiXCR by TCRdb, which kept only in-frame beta chains. A single entry per CDR3 protein holds the most common genes and DNA from its merged rows. TCRdb's processing, not the authors', yielded these V and J calls. This sample comprises a few hundred thousand distinct CDR3 sequences, 8.2% of them detected only once. The biggest ten clones account for less than 25% of the sample.

The CDR3 runs 14 residues from the cysteine to the phenylalanine. The DNA shown is the 42-base CDR3, in frame from base 1. Cut back by 5 bases and 9 bases, the V and J ends lie 14 bases apart. This clonotype was found a few times. The clone's antigen remains unknown. No qualities accompany the bases; no much larger clone lies one base away. PBMCs were isolated by Ficoll-Paque density gradient centrifugation. Sample: PBMCs or a T cell subset sorted from them (not recorded which). The chain employs TRBV12-3 or TRBV12-4 and TRBJ1-6, with a tentative D gene TRBD1 over 6 matching bases. This receptor was taken from a man aged 18 to 29 who had mild COVID-19 (a few samples of this study predate the infection). The sample titles of this study are shuffled in the database, so cell type and time point are left out; the donor was told from shared clones. The CDR3 reads CASSVQGGGSPLHF. The nucleotide sequence reads TGTGCCAGCAGTGTACAGGGCGGGGGTTCACCCCTCCACTTT.